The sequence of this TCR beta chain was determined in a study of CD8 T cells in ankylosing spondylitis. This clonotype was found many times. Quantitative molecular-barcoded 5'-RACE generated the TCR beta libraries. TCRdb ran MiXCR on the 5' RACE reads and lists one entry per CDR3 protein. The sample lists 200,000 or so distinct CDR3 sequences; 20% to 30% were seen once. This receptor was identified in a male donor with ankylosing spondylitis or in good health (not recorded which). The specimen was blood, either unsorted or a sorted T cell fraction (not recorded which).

The CDR3 coding sequence is TGTGCCAGCAGACCCGGGACAGGGGATTTTACGCAGTATTTT. This codes for CASRPGTGDFTQYF. The chain carries TRBV2 and TRBJ2-3; the match to TRBD1 covers 10 bases. V lost 6 bases, J lost 8 bases, and 8 bases stayed unmatched. Looked up from germline, CDR1 is SNHLY and CDR2 is FYNNEI. The CDR3 loop spans 14 amino acids. The full variable domain, completed using reference TRBV2 and TRBJ2-3, is EPEVTQTPSHQVTQMGQEVILRCVPISNHLYFYWYRQILGQKVEFLVSFYNNEISEKSEIFDDQFSVERPDGSNFTLKIRSTKLEDSAMYFCASRPGTGDFTQYFGPGTRLTVL.